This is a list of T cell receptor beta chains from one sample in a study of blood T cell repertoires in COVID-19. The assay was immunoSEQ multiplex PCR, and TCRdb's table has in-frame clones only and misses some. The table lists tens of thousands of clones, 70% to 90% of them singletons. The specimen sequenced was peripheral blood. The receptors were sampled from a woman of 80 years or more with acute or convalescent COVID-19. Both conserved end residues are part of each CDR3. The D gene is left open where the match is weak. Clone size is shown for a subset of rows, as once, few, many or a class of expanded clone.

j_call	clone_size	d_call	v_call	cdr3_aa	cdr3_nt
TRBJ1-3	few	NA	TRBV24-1	CARQGSGNTIYF	TGTGCCAGGCAGGGGTCTGGAAACACCATATATTTT
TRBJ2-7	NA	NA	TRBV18	CASSPQGNEQYF	TGTGCCAGCTCACCCCAGGGAAACGAGCAGTACTTC
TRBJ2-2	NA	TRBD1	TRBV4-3	CASSPAPGQANPGELFF	TGCGCCAGCAGCCCAGCGCCGGGACAGGCCAACCCCGGGGAGCTGTTTTTT
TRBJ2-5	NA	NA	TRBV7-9	CASSLTGTQYF	TGTGCCAGCAGCTTAACGGGGACCCAGTACTTC
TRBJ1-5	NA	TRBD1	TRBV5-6	CASSFRQGAPDQPQHF	TGTGCCAGCAGCTTTCGACAGGGGGCGCCGGACCAGCCCCAGCATTTT
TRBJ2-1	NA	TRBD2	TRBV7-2	CASSPRREAYNEQFF	TGTGCCAGCAGCCCACGGCGGGAGGCCTACAATGAGCAGTTCTTC
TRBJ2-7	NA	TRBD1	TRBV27	CASSLRSLGQGYEQYF	TGTGCCAGCAGTTTAAGGTCCCTGGGACAGGGCTACGAGCAGTACTTC
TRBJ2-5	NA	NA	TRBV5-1	CASAGAGKETQYF	TGCGCCAGCGCCGGGGCGGGGAAAGAGACCCAGTACTTC
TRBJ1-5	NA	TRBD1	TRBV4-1	CASSQVRSRGPQPQHF	TGCGCCAGCAGCCAAGTACGTTCAAGGGGGCCTCAGCCCCAGCATTTT
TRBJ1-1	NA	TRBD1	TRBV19	CASRQTGSGTEAFF	TGTGCCAGTAGGCAGACAGGGTCGGGCACTGAAGCTTTCTTT
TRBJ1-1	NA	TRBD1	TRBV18	CASSRDSGGTEAFF	TGTGCCAGCTCGAGGGACAGCGGGGGCACTGAAGCTTTCTTT
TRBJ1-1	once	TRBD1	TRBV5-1	CASSPHRDRNTEAFF	TGCGCCAGCAGCCCACACCGGGACAGGAACACTGAAGCTTTCTTT
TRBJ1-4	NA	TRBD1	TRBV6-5	CASRRGQIGEKLFF	TGTGCCAGCAGGAGGGGGCAGATCGGTGAAAAACTGTTTTTT
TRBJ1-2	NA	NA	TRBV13	CASSLGGGQMDYGYTF	TGTGCCAGCAGCTTAGGGGGCGGACAGATGGACTATGGCTACACCTTC
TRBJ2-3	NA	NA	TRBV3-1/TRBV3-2	CASSQGPGQGSGGLTDTQYF	TGTGCCAGCAGCCAAGGCCCGGGACAGGGGAGCGGGGGGCTCACAGATACGCAGTATTTT
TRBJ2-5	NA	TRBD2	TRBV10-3	CAISLAGVGPQETQYF	TGTGCCATCAGTTTAGCGGGAGTGGGTCCGCAAGAGACCCAGTACTTC
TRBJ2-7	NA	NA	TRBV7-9	CASSLTGDEQYF	TGTGCCAGCAGCCTTACGGGGGACGAGCAGTACTTC
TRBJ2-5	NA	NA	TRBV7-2	CASSPIFSGWTQYF	TGTGCCAGCAGCCCTATATTTTCGGGGTGGACCCAGTACTTC